This T cell receptor (beta chain) is from a study of Graves' ophthalmopathy and Graves' hyperthyroidism. The study's findings and limits: Blood was where most expanded thyroid clonotypes above 0.001 frequency also turned up.

The V gene's germline CDR1 is LNHDA and CDR2 SQIVND (reference sequence). V dropped 5 bases and J dropped 11 bases, with 15 bases sitting between them. This CDR3 has 13 residues. With regard to this clonotype: Its antigen remains unknown.

Researchers took RNA transcripts and amplified TCR beta CDR3 regions from them. HTBI primers primed a first-round RT-PCR, and a second-round multiplex PCR followed. TCRdb used MiXCR to reprocess the multiplex PCR reads, holding one entry per CDR3 protein. Altogether about 740,000 distinct CDR3 sequences are present, roughly two fifths being singletons, with the ten largest covering around 40%. This TCR derives from an adult man with Graves' ophthalmopathy. J is TRBJ1-4 and V is TRBV19; tentative D call: TRBD1 (5 bases). Sequenced sample: peripheral blood. Here the CDR3 reads CASSAEGRTKLFF. CDR3 sequence (DNA): TGTGCCAGTAGTGCCGAGGGACGGACGAAACTGTTTTTT.